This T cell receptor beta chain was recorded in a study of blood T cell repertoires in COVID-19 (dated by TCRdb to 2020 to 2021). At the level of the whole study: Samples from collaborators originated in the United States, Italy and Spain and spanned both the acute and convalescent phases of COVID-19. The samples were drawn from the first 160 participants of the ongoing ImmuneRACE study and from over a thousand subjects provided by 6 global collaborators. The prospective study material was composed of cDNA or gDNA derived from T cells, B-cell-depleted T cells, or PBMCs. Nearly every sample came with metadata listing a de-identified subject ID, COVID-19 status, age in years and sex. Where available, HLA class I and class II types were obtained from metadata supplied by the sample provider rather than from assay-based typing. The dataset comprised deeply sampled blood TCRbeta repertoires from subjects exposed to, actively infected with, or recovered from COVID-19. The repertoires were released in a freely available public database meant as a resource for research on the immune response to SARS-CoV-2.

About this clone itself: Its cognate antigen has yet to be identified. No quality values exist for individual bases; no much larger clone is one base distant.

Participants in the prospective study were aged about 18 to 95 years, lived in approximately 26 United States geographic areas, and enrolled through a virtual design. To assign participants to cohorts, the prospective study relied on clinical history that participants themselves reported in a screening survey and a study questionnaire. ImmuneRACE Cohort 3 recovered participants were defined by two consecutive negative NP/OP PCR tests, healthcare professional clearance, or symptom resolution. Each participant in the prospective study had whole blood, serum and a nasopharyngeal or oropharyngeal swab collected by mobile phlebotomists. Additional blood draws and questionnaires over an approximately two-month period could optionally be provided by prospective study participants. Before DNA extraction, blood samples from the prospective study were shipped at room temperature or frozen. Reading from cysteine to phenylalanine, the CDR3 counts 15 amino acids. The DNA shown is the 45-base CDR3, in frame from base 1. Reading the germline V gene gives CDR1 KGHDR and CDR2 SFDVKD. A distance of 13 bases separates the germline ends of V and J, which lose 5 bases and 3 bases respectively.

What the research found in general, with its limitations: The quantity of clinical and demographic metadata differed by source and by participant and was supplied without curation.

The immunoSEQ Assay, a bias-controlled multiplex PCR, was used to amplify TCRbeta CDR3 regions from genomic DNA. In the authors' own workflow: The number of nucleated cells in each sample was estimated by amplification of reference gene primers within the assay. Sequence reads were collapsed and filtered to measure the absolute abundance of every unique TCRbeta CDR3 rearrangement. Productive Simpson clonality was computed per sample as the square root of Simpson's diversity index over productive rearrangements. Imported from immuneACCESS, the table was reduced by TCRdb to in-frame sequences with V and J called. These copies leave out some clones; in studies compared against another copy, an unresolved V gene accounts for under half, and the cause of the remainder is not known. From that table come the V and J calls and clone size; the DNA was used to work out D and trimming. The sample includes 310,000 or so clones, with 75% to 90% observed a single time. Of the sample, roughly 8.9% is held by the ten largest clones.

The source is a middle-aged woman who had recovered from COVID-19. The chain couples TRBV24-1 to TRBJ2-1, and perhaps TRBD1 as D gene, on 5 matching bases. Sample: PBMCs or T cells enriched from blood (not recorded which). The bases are TGTGCCACCAGTGGGGCCAGGGAAAACTACAATGAGCAGTTCTTC. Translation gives CATSGARENYNEQFF.